Shown below are 10 T cell receptor beta chains from a single sample sequenced in a study of blood T cell repertoires in COVID-19. Sequenced by immunoSEQ multiplex PCR; TCRdb stores in-frame clones only, minus some. Of roughly 260,000 clones listed, around nine tenths are singletons. Input material: peripheral blood. The receptor set was obtained from a woman in her twenties or thirties with COVID-19, enrolled during active disease.

The CDR3: CASREGAQSGFEQYF. The CDR3 region has the DNA TGTGCCAGCAGAGAGGGGGCGCAGTCCGGTTTCGAGCAGTACTTC. The chain carries TRBV6-5 and TRBJ2-7; 7 bases fit TRBD1. CDR1 and CDR2 from the germline V gene are MNHEY and SVGAGI. V was pared by 6 bases and J by 6 bases, with 14 bases of the junction left unmatched. This CDR3 has 15 residues.

In nucleotides, the CDR3 is TGTGCCAGCAGCGTCTCCACAGGGACCAACTATGGCTACACCTTC. It specifies CASSVSTGTNYGYTF. The chain carries TRBV9 and TRBJ1-2; tentative D call: TRBD1 (6 bases). V lost 2 bases and J 2 bases, leaving 13 bases between the germline ends. Germline V gene lookup returns CDR1 SGDLS and CDR2 YYNGEE. The CDR3 loop spans 15 amino acids.

The V call is TRBV28, the J call TRBJ2-7; 8 positions match TRBD1. This CDR3 is built from 13 residues. The trim removed 6 bases at V and 5 bases at J, leaving 6 bases unmatched. CDR1 is MDHEN, CDR2 SYDVKM, per germline. The CDR3 DNA is TGTGCCAGCAGCGACAGGGGCGGAGACGAGCAGTACTTC. This gives the protein CASSDRGGDEQYF.

Notes on this clone: Within the sample, other DNA sequences also encode this same CDR3. The chain is built from TRBV5-1 and TRBJ2-2; no clear D. Germline CDR1 SGHRS, CDR2 YFSETQ. Trimming took 0 bases from V and 0 from J, leaving 6 bases between them. The CDR3 is made up of 15 amino acids. The CDR3 nucleotides are TGCGCCAGCAGCTTGGCCCAGACGAACACCGGGGAGCTGTTTTTT. Amino acids: CASSLAQTNTGELFF.

A word on this clone: This sample includes further DNA sequences coding for the same CDR3. In nucleotides, the CDR3 is TGCGCCAGCAGCCCGACAGGAGATAGCAATCAGCCCCAGCATTTT. Translated: CASSPTGDSNQPQHF. This chain joins TRBV5-1 and TRBJ1-5; D is perhaps TRBD1 (6 bases). The CDR3 covers 15 residues. The germline V and J ends were trimmed by 4 bases and 0 bases, with 11 bases remaining between them. CDR1 and CDR2 (germline): SGHRS, YFSETQ. Together with reference TRBV5-1 and TRBJ1-5, the CDR3 gives the full variable domain: KAGVTQTPRYLIKTRGQQVTLSCSPISGHRSVSWYQQTPGQGLQFLFEYFSETQRNKGNFPGRFSGRQFSNSRSEMNVSTLELGDSALYLCASSPTGDSNQPQHFGDGTRLSIL.

The CDR3 DNA follows: TGTGCCAGCAGCGTAGGCCCCCGGGACAGGGGCCACGAGCAGTACTTC. Its protein is CASSVGPRDRGHEQYF. This chain connects TRBV9 to TRBJ2-7, with TRBD1 matching 10 bases. Losses at the gene ends were 0 bases for V and 5 bases for J; bases not matched to a gene: 8. The germline V gene has CDR1 SGDLS and CDR2 YYNGEE. CDR3 length: 16 amino acids.

J is TRBJ2-5 and V is TRBV18; D gene unclear. CDR1 and CDR2 from the germline V gene are KGHSH and LQKENI. The CDR3 loop spans 17 amino acids. Trimming stripped 2 bases from V and 0 bases from J, with 16 bases between. CDR3 DNA: TGTGCCAGCTCACCATCCGTTCGGTCCACTAACCAAGAGACCCAGTACTTC. Its protein product is CASSPSVRSTNQETQYF.

The chain couples TRBV18 to TRBJ1-5; D uncertain. Trimming shortened V by 3 bases and J by 3 bases, and 9 bases separated the two germline ends. The CDR3 is made up of 14 amino acids. Per the germline V gene, CDR1 is KGHSH and CDR2 is LQKENI. The CDR3 DNA follows: TGTGCCAGCTCACCTTCGGGTCCCAATCAGCCCCAGCATTTT. This codes for CASSPSGPNQPQHF.

The chain carries TRBV28 and TRBJ2-1; TRBD2 aligns across 14 bases. This CDR3 is 17 amino acids long. The V segment lost 6 bases and the J segment 9 bases; nucleotides outside the gene matches: 13. Germline CDR1 MDHEN, CDR2 SYDVKM. Written as DNA, the CDR3 is TGTGCCAGCAGAGCTTATGGGACTAGCGGGAGAAGACGTGAGCAGTTCTTC. This encodes CASRAYGTSGRRREQFF. The whole variable domain, filled in from reference TRBV28 and TRBJ2-1, reads DVKVTQSSRYLVKRTGEKVFLECVQDMDHENMFWYRQDPGLGLRLIYFSYDVKMKEKGDIPEGYSVSREKKERFSLILESASTNQTSMYLCASRAYGTSGRRREQFFGPGTRLTVL.

In its sample, this clone was seen a few times. The rearrangement uses TRBV2 and TRBJ1-5; D is possibly TRBD1 (6 bases). The CDR3 length is 15 residues. With 6 bases removed from V and 5 bases from J, the gap between germline ends came to 17 bases. CDR1 SNHLY and CDR2 FYNNEI come from the germline V gene. CDR3 residues: CASRSGTIGHQPQHF. In DNA form, the CDR3 reads TGTGCCAGCAGGAGCGGGACAATAGGACATCAGCCCCAGCATTTT.